The rows below give T cell receptor beta chains drawn from one sample of a study of blood T cell repertoires in COVID-19. Profiling relied on immunoSEQ multiplex PCR, and the TCRdb table lists in-frame clones only, not all of them. This table has over 200,000 clones, 75% to 90% appearing once. Sequencing was carried out using peripheral blood. The receptors shown here come from a young man who had recovered from COVID-19. The CDR3 runs from the conserved cysteine through the conserved F or W. D genes are given only for firm matches. A clone size is listed for some rows: how often the clone was seen (once, few, many), or a class if it is expanded.

v_gene	d_gene	j_gene	abundance	CDR3nt	CDR3aa
TRBV7-8	TRBD2	TRBJ2-3	once	TGTGCCAGCACCATGACTAGCGGGGGTAGCACAGATACGCAGTATTTT	CASTMTSGGSTDTQYF
TRBV7-8	-	TRBJ1-4	-	TGTGCCAGCAGCTTAGTCGTCGGGGAAAATGAAAAACTGTTTTTT	CASSLVVGENEKLFF
TRBV27	-	TRBJ2-7	few	TGTGCCAGCAGTACCCTTGGACAGTACGAGCAGTACTTC	CASSTLGQYEQYF
TRBV11-2	-	TRBJ2-7	-	TGTGCCAGCAGCTTACTCGTCCAGGGGAGCGACGAGCAGTACTTC	CASSLLVQGSDEQYF
TRBV7-2	-	TRBJ2-2	-	TGTGCCAGCAGCTTAGCGACAACAGGGTGGGGCACCGGGGAGCTGTTTTTT	CASSLATTGWGTGELFF
TRBV5-1	TRBD1	TRBJ1-1	-	TGCGCCAGCAGCTTATTACAGGGGGCGGGCACTGAAGCTTTCTTT	CASSLLQGAGTEAFF
TRBV7-9	-	TRBJ2-2	-	TGTGCCAGCAGTTCGGAGGGTTGGTTACGCGCCGGGGAGCTGTTTTTT	CASSSEGWLRAGELFF
TRBV11-2	TRBD1	TRBJ1-3	-	TGTGCCAGCAGCCTTACAGGGGGCAACACCATATATTTT	CASSLTGGNTIYF
TRBV6-6	-	TRBJ1-6	-	TGTGCCAGCAATACTGAGATTTCACCCCTCCACTTT	CASNTEISPLHF
TRBV5-1	TRBD1	TRBJ1-2	-	TGCGCCAGCAGCTTGGGACAGGGGGCTCACTATGGCTACACCTTC	CASSLGQGAHYGYTF
TRBV28	-	TRBJ2-1	-	TGTGCCAGCAGCCCCGACAGAATATTCAATGAGCAGTTCTTC	CASSPDRIFNEQFF
TRBV7-2	-	TRBJ1-3	-	TGTGCCAGCAGCTTAAGTCGGGTTCCTGGAAACACCATATATTTT	CASSLSRVPGNTIYF
TRBV19	TRBD1	TRBJ1-1	-	TGTGCCAGTAGTAGAGGACAGGCGCCGCCTGAAGCTTTCTTT	CASSRGQAPPEAFF
TRBV4-3	-	TRBJ2-3	-	TGCGCCAGCAGCCAAGACATAGGAGCGGCGACAGATACGCAGTATTTT	CASSQDIGAATDTQYF
TRBV15	-	TRBJ1-1	-	TGTGCCACCAGCAGAGATGGGCCTGAAGCTTTCTTT	CATSRDGPEAFF
TRBV29-1	TRBD1	TRBJ2-3	-	TGCAGCGTTGCCCCCTGGACAGGGGGCCTCGCAGATACGCAGTATTTT	CSVAPWTGGLADTQYF
TRBV6-6	-	TRBJ1-5	-	TGTGCCAGCAGCCGTCTGGCAGGGGAGATAAATCAGCCCCAGCATTTT	CASSRLAGEINQPQHF
TRBV5-1	TRBD1	TRBJ1-5	-	TGCGCCAGCAGCTTGGGGGGACAGGGAGGTCAGCCCCAGCATTTT	CASSLGGQGGQPQHF
TRBV3-1/TRBV3-2	-	TRBJ1-2	-	TGTGCCAGCAGCCAAAGGAGGGTCAACTATGGCTACACCTTC	CASSQRRVNYGYTF
TRBV4-2	-	TRBJ2-7	once	TGTGCCAGCAGCCAAGATGAGACAGCCTTCTCCTACGAGCAGTACTTC	CASSQDETAFSYEQYF